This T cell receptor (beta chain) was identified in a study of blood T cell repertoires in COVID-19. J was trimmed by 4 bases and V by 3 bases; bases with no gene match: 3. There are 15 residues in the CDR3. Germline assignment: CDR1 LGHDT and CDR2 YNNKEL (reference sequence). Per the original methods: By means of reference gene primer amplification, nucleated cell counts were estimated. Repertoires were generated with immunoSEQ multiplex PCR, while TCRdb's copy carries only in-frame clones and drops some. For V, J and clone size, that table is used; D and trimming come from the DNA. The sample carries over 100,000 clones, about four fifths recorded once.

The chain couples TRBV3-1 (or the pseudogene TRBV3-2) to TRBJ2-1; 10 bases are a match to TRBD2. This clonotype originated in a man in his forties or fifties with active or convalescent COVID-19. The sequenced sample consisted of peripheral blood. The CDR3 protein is CASSHFSGGYNEQFF. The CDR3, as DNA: TGTGCCAGCAGCCACTTTAGCGGGGGGTACAATGAGCAGTTCTTC.